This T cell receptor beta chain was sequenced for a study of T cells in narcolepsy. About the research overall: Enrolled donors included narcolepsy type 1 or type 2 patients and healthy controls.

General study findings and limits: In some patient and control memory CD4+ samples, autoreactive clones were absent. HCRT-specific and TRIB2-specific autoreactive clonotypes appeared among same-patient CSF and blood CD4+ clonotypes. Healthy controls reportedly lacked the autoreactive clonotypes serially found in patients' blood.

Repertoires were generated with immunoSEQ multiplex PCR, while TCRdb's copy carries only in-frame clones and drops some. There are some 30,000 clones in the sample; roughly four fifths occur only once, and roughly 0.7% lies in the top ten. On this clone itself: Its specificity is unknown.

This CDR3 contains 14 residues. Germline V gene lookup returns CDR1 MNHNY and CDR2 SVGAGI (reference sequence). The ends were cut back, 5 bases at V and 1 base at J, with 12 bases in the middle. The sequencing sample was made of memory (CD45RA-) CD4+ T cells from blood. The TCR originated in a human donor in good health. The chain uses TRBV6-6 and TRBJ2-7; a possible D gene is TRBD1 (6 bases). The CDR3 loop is CASSNRQESYEQYV. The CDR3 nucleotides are TGTGCCAGCAGTAACCGACAGGAGTCCTACGAGCAGTACGTC.